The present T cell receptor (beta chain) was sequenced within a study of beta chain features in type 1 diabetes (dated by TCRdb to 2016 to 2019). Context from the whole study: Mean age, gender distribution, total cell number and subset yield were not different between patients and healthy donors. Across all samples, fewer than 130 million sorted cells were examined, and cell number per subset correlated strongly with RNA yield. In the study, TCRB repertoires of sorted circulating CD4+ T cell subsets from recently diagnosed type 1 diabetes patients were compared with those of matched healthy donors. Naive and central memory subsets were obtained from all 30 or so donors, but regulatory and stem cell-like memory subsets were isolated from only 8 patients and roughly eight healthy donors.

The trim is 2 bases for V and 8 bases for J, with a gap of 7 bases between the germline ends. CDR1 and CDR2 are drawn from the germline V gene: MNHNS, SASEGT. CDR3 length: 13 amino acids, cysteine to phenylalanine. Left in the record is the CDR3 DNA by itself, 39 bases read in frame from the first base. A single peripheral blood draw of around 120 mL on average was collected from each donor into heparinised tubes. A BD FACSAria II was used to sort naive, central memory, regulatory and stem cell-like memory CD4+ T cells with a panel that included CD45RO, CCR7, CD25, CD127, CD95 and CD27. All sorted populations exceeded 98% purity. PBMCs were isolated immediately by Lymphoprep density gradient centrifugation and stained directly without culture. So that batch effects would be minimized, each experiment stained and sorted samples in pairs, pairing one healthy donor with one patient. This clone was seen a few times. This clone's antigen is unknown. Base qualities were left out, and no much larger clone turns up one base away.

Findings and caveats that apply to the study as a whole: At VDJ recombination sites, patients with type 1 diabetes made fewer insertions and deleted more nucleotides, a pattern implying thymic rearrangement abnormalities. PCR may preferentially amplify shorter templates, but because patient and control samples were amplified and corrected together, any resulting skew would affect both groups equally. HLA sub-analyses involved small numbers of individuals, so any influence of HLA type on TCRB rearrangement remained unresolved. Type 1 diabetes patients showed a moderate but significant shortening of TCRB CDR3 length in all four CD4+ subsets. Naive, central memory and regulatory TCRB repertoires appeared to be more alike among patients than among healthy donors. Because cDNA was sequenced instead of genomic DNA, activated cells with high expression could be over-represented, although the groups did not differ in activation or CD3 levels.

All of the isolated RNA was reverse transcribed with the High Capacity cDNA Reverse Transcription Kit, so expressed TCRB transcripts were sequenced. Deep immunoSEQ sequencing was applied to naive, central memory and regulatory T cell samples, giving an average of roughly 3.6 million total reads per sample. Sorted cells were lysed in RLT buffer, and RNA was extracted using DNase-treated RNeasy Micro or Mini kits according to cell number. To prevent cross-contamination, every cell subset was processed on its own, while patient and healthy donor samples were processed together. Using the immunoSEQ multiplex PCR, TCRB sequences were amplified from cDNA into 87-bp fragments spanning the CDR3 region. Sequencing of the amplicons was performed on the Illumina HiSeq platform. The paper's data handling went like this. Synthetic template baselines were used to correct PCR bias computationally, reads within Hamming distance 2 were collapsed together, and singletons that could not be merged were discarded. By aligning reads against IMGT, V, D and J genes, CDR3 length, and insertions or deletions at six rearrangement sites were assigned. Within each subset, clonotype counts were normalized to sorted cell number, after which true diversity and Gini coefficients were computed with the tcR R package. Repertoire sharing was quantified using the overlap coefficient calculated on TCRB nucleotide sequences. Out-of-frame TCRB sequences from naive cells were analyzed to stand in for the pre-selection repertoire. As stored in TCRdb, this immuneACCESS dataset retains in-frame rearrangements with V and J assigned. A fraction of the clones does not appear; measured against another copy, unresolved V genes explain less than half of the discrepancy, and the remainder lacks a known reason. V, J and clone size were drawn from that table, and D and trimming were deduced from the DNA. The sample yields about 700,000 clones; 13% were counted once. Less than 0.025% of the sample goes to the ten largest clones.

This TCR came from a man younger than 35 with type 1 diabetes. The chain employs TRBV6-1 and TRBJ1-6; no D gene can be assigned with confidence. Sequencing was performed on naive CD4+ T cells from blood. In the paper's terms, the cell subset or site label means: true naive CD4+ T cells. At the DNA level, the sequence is TGTGCCAGCAGTGAAAGAGAGCATTCACCCCTCCACTTT. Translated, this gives CASSEREHSPLHF.